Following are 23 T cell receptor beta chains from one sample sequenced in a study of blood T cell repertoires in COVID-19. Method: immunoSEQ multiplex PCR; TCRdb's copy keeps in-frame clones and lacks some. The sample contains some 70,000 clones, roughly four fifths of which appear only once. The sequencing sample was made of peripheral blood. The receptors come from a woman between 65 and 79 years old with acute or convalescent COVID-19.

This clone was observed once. The CDR3 nucleotides are TGTGCCAGCAGCCCCACCGACAGGGGCGCTTTCTTT. The encoded protein is CASSPTDRGAFF. The J gene is TRBJ1-1, the V gene TRBV3-1 (or the pseudogene TRBV3-2); 8 bases agree with TRBD1. The V and J ends lost 4 bases and 11 bases, in that order; junction bases with no gene match: 6. The V gene's germline CDR1 is LGHDT and CDR2 YNNKEL (reference sequence). This CDR3 has 12 residues.

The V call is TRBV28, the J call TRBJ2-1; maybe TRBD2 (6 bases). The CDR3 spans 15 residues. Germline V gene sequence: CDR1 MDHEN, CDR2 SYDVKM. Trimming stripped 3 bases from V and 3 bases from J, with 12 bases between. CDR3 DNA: TGTGCCAGCAGTTTTTTGGAGGGATTCTACAATGAGCAGTTCTTC. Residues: CASSFLEGFYNEQFF.

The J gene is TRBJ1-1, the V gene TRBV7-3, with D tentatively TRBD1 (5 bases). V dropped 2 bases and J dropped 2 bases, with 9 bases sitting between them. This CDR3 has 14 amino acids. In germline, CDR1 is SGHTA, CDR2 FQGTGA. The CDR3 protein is CASSLFGGNTEAFF. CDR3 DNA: TGTGCCAGCAGCTTATTCGGGGGTAACACTGAAGCTTTCTTT.

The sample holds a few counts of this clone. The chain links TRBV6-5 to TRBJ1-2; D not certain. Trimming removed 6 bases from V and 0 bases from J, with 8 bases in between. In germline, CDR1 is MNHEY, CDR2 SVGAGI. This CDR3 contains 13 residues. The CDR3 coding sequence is TGTGCCAGCAGCCACAGAGCTAACTATGGCTACACCTTC. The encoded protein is CASSHRANYGYTF.

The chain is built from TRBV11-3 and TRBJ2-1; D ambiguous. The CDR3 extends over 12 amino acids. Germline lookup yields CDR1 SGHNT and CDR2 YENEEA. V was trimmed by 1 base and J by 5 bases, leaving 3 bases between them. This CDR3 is CASSLGDNEQFF. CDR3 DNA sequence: TGTGCCAGCAGCTTAGGAGACAATGAGCAGTTCTTC.

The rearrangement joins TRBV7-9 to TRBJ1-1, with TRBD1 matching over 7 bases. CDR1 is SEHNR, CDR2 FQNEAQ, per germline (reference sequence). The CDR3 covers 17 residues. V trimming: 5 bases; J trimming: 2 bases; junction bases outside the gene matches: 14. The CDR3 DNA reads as TGTGCCAGCAGCCACCCCCGGGACAGTCTTCGAAACACTGAAGCTTTCTTT. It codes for CASSHPRDSLRNTEAFF.

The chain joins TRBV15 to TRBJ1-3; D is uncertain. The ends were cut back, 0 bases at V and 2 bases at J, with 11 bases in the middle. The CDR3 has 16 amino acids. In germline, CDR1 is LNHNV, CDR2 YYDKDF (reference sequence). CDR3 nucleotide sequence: TGTGCCACCAGCAGAGATGTTGGAGGGACTGGAAACACCATATATTTT. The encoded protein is CATSRDVGGTGNTIYF.

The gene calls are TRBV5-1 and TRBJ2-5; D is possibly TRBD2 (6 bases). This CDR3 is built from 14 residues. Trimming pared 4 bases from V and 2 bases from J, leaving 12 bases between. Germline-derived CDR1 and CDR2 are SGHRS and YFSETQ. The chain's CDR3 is CASSPERVQETQYF. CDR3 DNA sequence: TGCGCCAGCAGCCCGGAGCGGGTTCAAGAGACCCAGTACTTC.

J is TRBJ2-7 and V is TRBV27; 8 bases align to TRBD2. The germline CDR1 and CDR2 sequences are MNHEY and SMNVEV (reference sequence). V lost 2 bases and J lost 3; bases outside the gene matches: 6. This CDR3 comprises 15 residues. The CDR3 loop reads CASSLTRSGSYEQYF. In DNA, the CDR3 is TGTGCCAGCAGTTTAACTAGGAGCGGGAGCTACGAGCAGTACTTC.

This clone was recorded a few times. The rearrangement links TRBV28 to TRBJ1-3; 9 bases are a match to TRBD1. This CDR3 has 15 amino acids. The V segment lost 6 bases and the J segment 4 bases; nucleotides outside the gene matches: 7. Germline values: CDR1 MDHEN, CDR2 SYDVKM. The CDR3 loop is CASRTQGAGGNTIYF. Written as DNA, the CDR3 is TGTGCCAGCAGGACACAGGGGGCGGGAGGAAACACCATATATTTT. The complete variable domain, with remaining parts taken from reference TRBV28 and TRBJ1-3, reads DVKVTQSSRYLVKRTGEKVFLECVQDMDHENMFWYRQDPGLGLRLIYFSYDVKMKEKGDIPEGYSVSREKKERFSLILESASTNQTSMYLCASRTQGAGGNTIYFGEGSWLTVV.

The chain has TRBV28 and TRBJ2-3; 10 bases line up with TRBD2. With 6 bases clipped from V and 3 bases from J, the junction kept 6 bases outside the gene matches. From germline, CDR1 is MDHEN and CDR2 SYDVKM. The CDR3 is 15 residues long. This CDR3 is CASRLAGAGTDTQYF. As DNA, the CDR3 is TGTGCCAGCAGGCTAGCGGGAGCAGGGACAGATACGCAGTATTTT.

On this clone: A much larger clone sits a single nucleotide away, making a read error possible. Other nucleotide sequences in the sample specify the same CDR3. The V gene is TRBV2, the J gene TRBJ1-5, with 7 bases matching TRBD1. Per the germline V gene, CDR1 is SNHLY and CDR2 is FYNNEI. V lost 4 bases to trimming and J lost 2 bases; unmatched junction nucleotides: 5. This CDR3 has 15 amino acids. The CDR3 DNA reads TGTGCCAGCAGTGCTCTAGGGGGCGGCAATCAGCCCCAGCATTTT. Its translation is CASSALGGGNQPQHF.

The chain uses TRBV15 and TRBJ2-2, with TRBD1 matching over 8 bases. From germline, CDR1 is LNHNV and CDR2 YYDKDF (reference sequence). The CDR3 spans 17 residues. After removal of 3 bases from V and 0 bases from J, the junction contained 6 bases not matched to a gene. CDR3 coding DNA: TGTGCCACCAGCAGGGCCCTGACAGGGGCGAACACCGGGGAGCTGTTTTTT. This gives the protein CATSRALTGANTGELFF.

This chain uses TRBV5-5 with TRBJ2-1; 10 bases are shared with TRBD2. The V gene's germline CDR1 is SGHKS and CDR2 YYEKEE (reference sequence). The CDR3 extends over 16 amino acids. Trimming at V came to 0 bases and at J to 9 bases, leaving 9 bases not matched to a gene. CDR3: CASSLDPSGSRGEQFF. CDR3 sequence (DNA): TGTGCCAGCAGCTTGGATCCTAGCGGGAGTCGGGGTGAGCAGTTCTTC.

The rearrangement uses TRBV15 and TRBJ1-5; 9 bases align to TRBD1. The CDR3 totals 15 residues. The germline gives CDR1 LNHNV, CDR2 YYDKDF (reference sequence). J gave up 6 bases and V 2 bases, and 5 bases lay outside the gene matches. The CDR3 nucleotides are TGTGCCACCAGCAGACTACAGGGGGCTCTTCAGCCCCAGCATTTT. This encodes CATSRLQGALQPQHF.

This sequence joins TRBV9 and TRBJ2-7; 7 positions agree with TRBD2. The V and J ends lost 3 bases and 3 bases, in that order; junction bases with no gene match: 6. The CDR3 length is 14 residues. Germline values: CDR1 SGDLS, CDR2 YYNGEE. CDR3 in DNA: TGTGCCAGCAGCGCCACCGGGGGGAGCTACGAGCAGTACTTC. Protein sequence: CASSATGGSYEQYF.

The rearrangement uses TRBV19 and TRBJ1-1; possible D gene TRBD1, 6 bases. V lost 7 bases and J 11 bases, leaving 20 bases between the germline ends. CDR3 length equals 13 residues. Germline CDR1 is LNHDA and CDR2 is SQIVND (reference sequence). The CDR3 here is CASNSGHKLRAFF. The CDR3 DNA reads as TGTGCCAGTAATTCGGGACACAAGCTACGGGCTTTCTTT.

This chain's CDR3 is CASSQGLRLGTSGRTGRETQYF. Written as DNA, the CDR3 is TGTGCCAGCAGCCAAGGATTACGACTTGGGACTAGCGGGAGGACAGGCCGGGAGACCCAGTACTTC. This chain connects TRBV3-1 (or the pseudogene TRBV3-2) to TRBJ2-5; 15 bases are a match to TRBD2. The trim removed 1 base at V and 5 bases at J, leaving 20 bases unmatched. CDR1 is LGHDT and CDR2 is YNNKEL in the germline V gene (reference sequence). The CDR3 sequence is 22 residues long.

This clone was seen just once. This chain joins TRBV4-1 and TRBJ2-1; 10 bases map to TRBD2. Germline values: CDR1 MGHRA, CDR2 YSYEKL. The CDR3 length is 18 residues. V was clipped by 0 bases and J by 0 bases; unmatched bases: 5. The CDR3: CASSQDILAGVSYNEQFF. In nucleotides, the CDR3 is TGCGCCAGCAGCCAAGATATCCTAGCGGGAGTCTCCTACAATGAGCAGTTCTTC.

The CDR3 loop is CASSYSGTRVLYF. The CDR3 DNA sequence: TGTGCCAGCAGTTACTCGGGGACAAGGGTCCTGTACTTC. V and J are TRBV6-5 and TRBJ2-7; a weak D match, TRBD1 (6 bases). Trimming left V 0 bases short and J 12 bases short, with 15 bases between. From germline, CDR1 is MNHEY and CDR2 SVGAGI. There are 13 residues in the CDR3.

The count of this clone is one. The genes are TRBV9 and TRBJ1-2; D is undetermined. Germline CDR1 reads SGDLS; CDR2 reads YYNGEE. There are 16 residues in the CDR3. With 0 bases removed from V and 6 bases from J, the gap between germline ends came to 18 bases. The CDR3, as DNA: TGTGCCAGCAGCGTAGGGAAGTGGGAAGGGAGAAATGGCTACACCTTC. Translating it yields CASSVGKWEGRNGYTF.

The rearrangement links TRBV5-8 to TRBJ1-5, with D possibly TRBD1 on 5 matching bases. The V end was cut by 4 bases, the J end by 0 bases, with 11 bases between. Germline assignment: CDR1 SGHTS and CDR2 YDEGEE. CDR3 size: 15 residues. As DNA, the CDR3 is TGTGCCAGCAGCCCAGACAGACTTAGCAATCAGCCCCAGCATTTT. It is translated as CASSPDRLSNQPQHF.

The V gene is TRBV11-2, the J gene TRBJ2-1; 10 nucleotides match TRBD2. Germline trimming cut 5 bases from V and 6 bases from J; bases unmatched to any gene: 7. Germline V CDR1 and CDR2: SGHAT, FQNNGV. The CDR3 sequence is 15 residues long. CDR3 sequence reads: CASSISGRASNEQFF. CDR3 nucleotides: TGTGCCAGCAGCATAAGCGGGAGGGCCTCCAATGAGCAGTTCTTC.